Listed below are T cell receptor beta chains from one sample, sequenced in a study of cytomegalovirus exposure and HLA in healthy donors. The repertoire was sequenced with immunoSEQ multiplex PCR; TCRdb's copy has only in-frame clones and lacks some. The sample lists about 130,000 clones; 80% were seen once. Sample: PBMCs. These receptors all stem from a woman aged 40 to 50 in good health and CMV-seronegative. Each CDR3 is given with its conserved first and last residue. Fields, in order: J gene, D gene, clone size, V gene, CDR3 protein, CDR3 DNA. A D gene is named only where the DNA matches it firmly. Clone size is given for some rows only: seen once, a few or many times, or a class if the clone is expanded.

TRBJ1-3	NA	NA	TRBV30	CAWTPSGPGNTIYF	TGTGCCTGGACCCCCAGCGGACCTGGAAACACCATATATTTT
TRBJ1-2	NA	NA	TRBV19	CASSSTGNYGYTF	TGTGCCAGTAGTTCGACGGGGAACTATGGCTACACCTTC
TRBJ2-5	TRBD2	NA	TRBV9	CASSASGGGTSGEWDQETQYF	TGTGCCAGCAGCGCCTCAGGAGGGGGGACTAGCGGGGAATGGGACCAAGAGACCCAGTACTTC
TRBJ1-2	TRBD1	NA	TRBV7-8	CASSLGGRGLLGRGYTF	TGTGCCAGCAGCTTGGGGGGCAGGGGGCTTTTGGGCCGTGGCTACACCTTC
TRBJ2-7	TRBD1	NA	TRBV29-1	CSAYTGTGVSEQYF	TGCAGCGCTTACACCGGGACAGGGGTGAGCGAGCAGTACTTC
TRBJ1-1	TRBD1	NA	TRBV27	CASSTGQPNTEAFF	TGTGCCAGCAGTACGGGACAGCCGAACACTGAAGCTTTCTTT
TRBJ2-7	NA	NA	TRBV5-6	CASSSGQQYF	TGTGCCAGCAGCTCAGGGCAGCAGTACTTC
TRBJ1-1	NA	few	TRBV6-5	CASSLSGLNTEAFF	TGTGCCAGCAGCCTCAGTGGTCTGAACACTGAAGCTTTCTTT
TRBJ2-1	NA	once	TRBV4-1	CASSQDPWGVRNNEQFF	TGCGCCAGCAGCCAAGACCCCTGGGGGGTAAGGAACAATGAGCAGTTCTTC
TRBJ2-1	TRBD1	NA	TRBV7-9	CASSERLGQGYNEQFF	TGTGCCAGCAGCGAAAGGTTGGGACAGGGATACAATGAGCAGTTCTTC
TRBJ2-7	NA	few	TRBV6-6	CASSLGVSYEQYF	TGTGCCAGCAGTTTAGGGGTGAGCTACGAGCAGTACTTC
TRBJ2-2	TRBD2	NA	TRBV7-3	CASSLNAGGLGKELFF	TGTGCCAGCAGCTTAAATGCGGGGGGCCTAGGCAAGGAGCTGTTTTTT
TRBJ2-1	TRBD2	NA	TRBV6-1	CASSPSGKVNEQFF	TGTGCCAGCAGTCCTAGCGGGAAGGTGAATGAGCAGTTCTTC
TRBJ2-7	TRBD1	NA	TRBV28	CASSPYGQGGEQYF	TGTGCCAGCAGTCCTTACGGACAGGGTGGCGAGCAGTACTTC
TRBJ2-3	TRBD2	NA	TRBV7-3	CASSLGLSGAGTDTQYF	TGTGCCAGCAGCTTAGGGCTTAGCGGGGCAGGCACAGATACGCAGTATTTT
TRBJ2-7	NA	few	TRBV6-5	CASGRGYEQYF	TGTGCCAGCGGCAGGGGCTACGAGCAGTACTTC
TRBJ2-1	TRBD1	few	TRBV5-8	CASSSDRASYNEQFF	TGTGCCAGCAGTTCAGACAGGGCTTCCTACAATGAGCAGTTCTTC
TRBJ1-5	TRBD1	NA	TRBV7-8	CASSLAAQGVGNQPQHF	TGTGCCAGCAGCTTAGCGGCCCAGGGGGTTGGCAATCAGCCCCAGCATTTT
TRBJ2-1	TRBD2	NA	TRBV15	CATSRGLAAYNEQFF	TGTGCCACCAGCAGGGGACTAGCGGCCTACAATGAGCAGTTCTTC
TRBJ2-7	NA	NA	TRBV28	CASRSGSGTNFGEQYF	TGTGCCAGCAGGTCCGGGTCCGGGACAAACTTTGGCGAGCAGTACTTC
TRBJ2-2	NA	NA	TRBV14	CASSQEWGPPGELFF	TGTGCCAGCAGCCAAGAGTGGGGGCCGCCCGGGGAGCTGTTTTTT
TRBJ2-7	TRBD2	NA	TRBV7-2	CASSLGRDYSYEQYF	TGTGCCAGCAGCTTAGGCAGGGACTACTCCTACGAGCAGTACTTC
TRBJ2-2	NA	once	TRBV7-3	CASSLMANTGELFF	TGTGCCAGCAGCTTAATGGCCAACACCGGGGAGCTGTTTTTT
TRBJ1-2	TRBD1	NA	TRBV19	CASTSQGASYGYTF	TGTGCCAGTACCTCACAGGGGGCGAGCTATGGCTACACCTTC
TRBJ1-5	NA	NA	TRBV28	CASSMGLTIQPQHF	TGTGCCAGCAGTATGGGACTGACAATCCAGCCCCAGCATTTT
TRBJ2-2	TRBD1	once	TRBV6-5	CASSYGQGGELFF	TGTGCCAGCAGTTACGGACAGGGCGGGGAGCTGTTTTTT
TRBJ1-1	TRBD1	NA	TRBV6-5	CASSRTGLNTEAFF	TGTGCCAGCAGTCGGACAGGACTGAACACTGAAGCTTTCTTT
TRBJ1-1	NA	NA	TRBV7-9	CASSNRDKNTEAFF	TGTGCCAGCAGCAACCGGGACAAGAACACTGAAGCTTTCTTT